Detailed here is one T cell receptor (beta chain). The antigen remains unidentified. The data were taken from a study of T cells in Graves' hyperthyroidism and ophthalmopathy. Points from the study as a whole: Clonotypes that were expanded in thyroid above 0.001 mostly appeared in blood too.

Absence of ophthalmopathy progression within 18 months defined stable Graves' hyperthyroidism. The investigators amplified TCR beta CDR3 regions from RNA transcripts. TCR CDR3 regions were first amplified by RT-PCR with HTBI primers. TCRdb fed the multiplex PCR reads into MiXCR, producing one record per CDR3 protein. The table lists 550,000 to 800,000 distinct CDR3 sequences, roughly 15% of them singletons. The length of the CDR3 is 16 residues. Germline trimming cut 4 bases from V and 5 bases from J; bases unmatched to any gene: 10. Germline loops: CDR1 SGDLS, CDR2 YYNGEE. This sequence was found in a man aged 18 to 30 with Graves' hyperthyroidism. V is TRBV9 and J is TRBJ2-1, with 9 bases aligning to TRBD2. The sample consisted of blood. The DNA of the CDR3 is TGTGCCAGCAGCTTCCGCCCACTAGCGGGCAACAATGAGCAGTTCTTC. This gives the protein CASSFRPLAGNNEQFF.